This T cell receptor (beta chain) is drawn from a study of shared clonotypes between healthy human individuals. The overall study: The study used three CD4 naive, three CD4 memory, two CD8 naive and one CD8 memory plate per donor. General study findings and limits: Naive CD4 clonotypes were shared across a handful of donors at about 5%.

Generated by immunoSEQ multiplex PCR, the TCRdb table keeps only in-frame clones and is missing some. This table has around 2,000,000 clones, roughly 95% appearing once. Germline-derived CDR1 and CDR2 are MGHDK and SYGVNS. This CDR3 is 12 amino acids long. Trimming removed 4 bases from V and 12 bases from J, with 10 bases in between. This clone was seen only a few times. Its target is not known. Terminally differentiated effector memory CD45RA+ cells were excluded by CCR7 positive selection of CD45RO-negative cells. Sequenced: naive CD8+ T cells sorted from blood. The chain is built from TRBV25-1 and TRBJ2-6; unclear D gene. The clonotype originates from a man aged 18 to 30 in good health. CDR3 loop: CASSGSGPVLTF. The CDR3 coding sequence is TGTGCCAGCAGTGGTTCAGGCCCCGTCCTGACTTTC.